The 32 T cell receptor beta chains below come from one sample, sequenced in a study of T cell responses to AZD1222 COVID-19 vaccine. Measured with immunoSEQ multiplex PCR; TCRdb has only the in-frame clones, and not every one. The sample consists of roughly 80,000 clones, roughly 88% of them appearing once. The sample consisted of peripheral blood, taken on day 0 of MenACWY control vaccination. The receptors were gathered from an adult in good health.

The J gene is TRBJ1-1, the V gene TRBV5-1; weak D call: TRBD1 (5 bases). CDR1 and CDR2 from the germline V gene are SGHRS and YFSETQ. V was trimmed by 1 base and J by 0 bases, leaving 13 bases between them. This CDR3 is 16 amino acids long. CDR3 sequence (DNA): TGCGCCAGCAGCTTGAGTACAGGTAGAGTGAACACTGAAGCTTTCTTT. This translates into CASSLSTGRVNTEAFF. The variable domain in full, completed from reference TRBV5-1 and TRBJ1-1, reads KAGVTQTPRYLIKTRGQQVTLSCSPISGHRSVSWYQQTPGQGLQFLFEYFSETQRNKGNFPGRFSGRQFSNSRSEMNVSTLELGDSALYLCASSLSTGRVNTEAFFGQGTRLTVV.

The chain combines TRBV19 with TRBJ1-5; the D gene is possibly TRBD1 (6 bases). The germline CDR1 and CDR2 sequences are LNHDA and SQIVND (reference sequence). This CDR3 has 17 residues. V was trimmed by 10 bases and J by 0 bases, leaving 22 bases between them. For the CDR3, the DNA is TGTGCCACCGGAACAGGGTCGGCCCAAAATAGCAATCAGCCCCAGCATTTT. Protein sequence: CATGTGSAQNSNQPQHF.

This clone was counted only a few times. The V and J genes are TRBV10-3 and TRBJ2-5; 7 nucleotides line up with TRBD1. The V and J ends lost 7 bases and 5 bases, in that order; junction bases with no gene match: 10. This CDR3 contains 14 residues. CDR1 ENHRY and CDR2 SYGVKD come from the germline V gene. The CDR3 protein is CAIKKDRSVETQYF. As DNA, the CDR3 is TGTGCCATCAAGAAGGACAGGTCCGTGGAGACCCAGTACTTC.

The J gene is TRBJ1-5, the V gene TRBV14; D uncertain. This CDR3 region has 13 residues. V was trimmed by 0 bases and J by 6 bases, leaving 6 bases between them. CDR1 and CDR2 (germline): SGHDN, FVKESK. CDR3 in amino acids: CASSQDRRQPQHF. DNA of the CDR3: TGTGCCAGCAGCCAAGATCGGCGTCAGCCCCAGCATTTT. Variable domain in full (rest from reference TRBV14 and TRBJ1-5): EAGVTQFPSHSVIEKGQTVTLRCDPISGHDNLYWYRRVMGKEIKFLLHFVKESKQDESGMPNNRFLAERTGGTYSTLKVQPAELEDSGVYFCASSQDRRQPQHFGDGTRLSIL.

This rearrangement joins TRBV5-6 to TRBJ2-5; D remains unclear. CDR3 length: 16 amino acids. Germline lookup yields CDR1 SGHDT and CDR2 YYEEEE. The V and J ends lost 0 bases and 5 bases respectively, with 17 bases between them. CDR3 nucleotides: TGTGCCAGCAGCTTGGAAAGACGGAATCCCAGGGAGACCCAGTACTTC. The encoded protein is CASSLERRNPRETQYF.

The rearrangement links TRBV12-3 or TRBV12-4 to TRBJ1-1, with 7 bases lining up with TRBD1. V shed 6 bases and J 7 bases; nucleotides not matched to a gene: 8. The length of the CDR3 is 13 residues. The CDR3 spells CASREFRDSEAFF. For the CDR3, the DNA is TGTGCCAGCAGGGAATTTCGGGACAGTGAAGCTTTCTTT.

The V and J genes are TRBV6-5 and TRBJ2-7, with TRBD1 as a possible D gene (5 bases). This CDR3 region has 13 residues. Germline V gives CDR1 MNHEY, CDR2 SVGAGI. Trimming took off 0 bases at V and 2 bases at J, with 5 bases between the two ends. The CDR3 DNA sequence: TGTGCCAGCAGTTACTCGGACACCTACGAGCAGTACTTC. This encodes CASSYSDTYEQYF.

In nucleotides, the CDR3 is TGTGCCAGCAGCTTAGCGCACGGACTAGCGGGGGCCTACAATGAGCAGTTCTTC. This sequence encodes CASSLAHGLAGAYNEQFF. This chain connects TRBV7-2 to TRBJ2-1, with TRBD2 identical over 13 bases. With 0 bases clipped from V and 2 bases from J, the junction kept 4 bases outside the gene matches. Germline assignment: CDR1 SGHTA and CDR2 FQGNSA. CDR3 size: 18 residues. The full variable domain, its missing parts supplied by reference TRBV7-2 and TRBJ2-1, is GAGVSQSPSNKVTEKGKDVELRCDPISGHTALYWYRQSLGQGLEFLIYFQGNSAPDKSGLPSDRFSAERTGGSVSTLTIQRTQQEDSAVYLCASSLAHGLAGAYNEQFFGPGTRLTVL.

This chain connects TRBV29-1 to TRBJ2-3; D gene uncertain. The V gene's germline CDR1 is SQVTM and CDR2 ANQGSEA. V lost 6 bases, J lost 2 bases, and 15 bases lay in between. This CDR3 region has 14 residues. The CDR3 reads CSVSNGYITDTQYF. CDR3 nucleotides: TGCAGCGTGAGTAATGGGTACATCACAGATACGCAGTATTTT.

This clone was found once. This CDR3 is CASSKGQGAQETQYF. The DNA for the CDR3 is TGTGCCAGCAGTAAGGGACAGGGGGCCCAAGAGACCCAGTACTTC. J is TRBJ2-5 and V is TRBV27, with 12 bases matching TRBD1. The CDR3 spans 15 residues. Germline CDR1 reads MNHEY; CDR2 reads SMNVEV (reference sequence). V shed 5 bases and J 1 base; nucleotides not matched to a gene: 2.

The genes are TRBV28 and TRBJ1-5, with TRBD1 matching over 11 bases. CDR3 length: 16 residues. Germline V lookup: CDR1 MDHEN, CDR2 SYDVKM. The V and J ends lost 3 bases and 3 bases, in that order; junction bases with no gene match: 4. For the CDR3, the DNA is TGTGCCAGCAGTTTCCGGGACAGGGGGGTCAATCAGCCCCAGCATTTT. It is translated as CASSFRDRGVNQPQHF.

This clone was observed a few times. The rearrangement links TRBV11-2 to TRBJ1-1; tentative D call: TRBD1 (6 bases). The germline CDR1 and CDR2 sequences are SGHAT and FQNNGV. The CDR3 has 14 residues. Trimming took 5 bases from V and 0 from J, leaving 10 bases between them. The CDR3 DNA reads TGTGCCAGCAGCACGGGGGGCGTGAACACTGAAGCTTTCTTT. Protein: CASSTGGVNTEAFF.

The chain has TRBV6-2 or TRBV6-3 and TRBJ1-1, with a tentative D call TRBD1 (6 bases). This CDR3 is 15 amino acids long. V lost 7 bases and J lost 5, with 20 bases in between. The germline V gene has CDR1 MNHEY and CDR2 SVGEGT. The CDR3 coding sequence is TGTGCCAGCAACCCATCGGGAGGGGGAAGGACTGAAGCTTTCTTT. Translation gives CASNPSGGGRTEAFF.

This clone showed up just once. The chain couples TRBV18 to TRBJ2-7; TRBD1 matches at 9 bases. This CDR3 spans 15 amino acids. J lost 1 base, V lost 5 bases, and 6 bases had no gene match. Germline loops: CDR1 KGHSH, CDR2 LQKENI. The CDR3 spells CASSETGGDSYEQYF. DNA of the CDR3: TGTGCCAGCTCAGAAACAGGGGGCGATTCCTACGAGCAGTACTTC.

The chain is built from TRBV28 and TRBJ1-2, with D perhaps matching TRBD1 (5 bases). CDR1 and CDR2 from the germline V gene are MDHEN and SYDVKM. The CDR3 totals 15 residues. The V end lost 8 bases, the J end lost 4 bases, and 20 bases lay between the germline ends. The CDR3 is CASVNPGGGSYGYTF. The CDR3 nucleotides are TGTGCCAGCGTGAACCCCGGCGGGGGGTCCTATGGCTACACCTTC.

This clone showed up just once. V usage is TRBV24-1 and J usage is TRBJ2-1; 12 bases map to TRBD1. The CDR3 runs to 15 residues. J gave up 11 bases and V 3 bases, and 7 bases lay outside the gene matches. CDR1 is KGHDR and CDR2 is SFDVKD in the germline V gene. CDR3 in amino acids: CATSDIRDRGLQQFF. Here the CDR3 DNA reads TGTGCCACCAGTGATATCCGGGACAGGGGGCTTCAGCAGTTCTTC.

V usage is TRBV11-3 and J usage is TRBJ2-1; 8 nucleotides agree with TRBD2. This CDR3 is 14 amino acids long. The V gene end was trimmed by 9 bases and the J gene end by 4 bases; junction bases not matched to a gene: 8. Germline V gives CDR1 SGHNT, CDR2 YENEEA. The CDR3 DNA follows: TGTGCCAGTAGCCCGACTAGCGCTTACAATGAGCAGTTCTTC. Amino acid sequence: CASSPTSAYNEQFF.

This chain joins TRBV19 and TRBJ2-1; D gene ambiguous. The germline V and J ends were trimmed by 4 bases and 0 bases, with 10 bases remaining between them. Germline-derived CDR1 and CDR2 are LNHDA and SQIVND (reference sequence). This CDR3 has 15 residues. CDR3 coding DNA: TGTGCCAGTAGTAGGGCGATGAGCTCCTACAATGAGCAGTTCTTC. This codes for CASSRAMSSYNEQFF.

V is TRBV24-1 and J is TRBJ2-3, with no clear D. The CDR3 is 15 residues long. Per germline, CDR1 KGHDR and CDR2 SFDVKD. Trimming removed 3 bases at V and 2 bases at J, with 11 bases between. The CDR3 region is CATSDTTATTDTQYF. The CDR3 nucleotides read TGTGCCACCAGTGATACGACCGCTACCACAGATACGCAGTATTTT.

This clone was seen more than once but under ten times. The genes are TRBV7-2 and TRBJ2-7; 8 positions match TRBD2. CDR1 and CDR2 from the germline V gene are SGHTA and FQGNSA. The CDR3 is 15 residues long. V was clipped by 5 bases and J by 5 bases; unmatched bases: 11. The CDR3, as DNA: TGTGCCAGCAGCCCGAGGGGACTAGGCAGCGACGAGCAGTACTTC. Its translation: CASSPRGLGSDEQYF.

The chain joins TRBV14 to TRBJ1-1; D remains ambiguous. Trimming pared 0 bases from V and 3 bases from J, leaving 5 bases between. The CDR3 length is 13 residues. Germline V CDR1 and CDR2: SGHDN, FVKESK. The CDR3 DNA reads TGTGCCAGCAGCCAAGAACTCTACACTGAAGCTTTCTTT. As protein: CASSQELYTEAFF.

This clone was detected only once. The V gene is TRBV15, the J gene TRBJ1-5, with D unclear. Trimming shortened V by 0 bases and J by 7 bases, and 7 bases separated the two germline ends. The germline V gene has CDR1 LNHNV and CDR2 YYDKDF (reference sequence). The CDR3 runs 13 residues. The CDR3 nucleotides read TGTGCCACCAGCAGAGAGGTGGGACAGCCCCAGCATTTT. Protein sequence: CATSREVGQPQHF.

The chain joins TRBV7-8 to TRBJ2-7; 9 positions match TRBD1. The germline V gene has CDR1 SGHVS and CDR2 FQNEAQ. J gave up 2 bases and V 5 bases, and 4 bases lay outside the gene matches. The CDR3 length is 14 residues. The CDR3, as DNA: TGTGCCAGCAGCCTAAGGACAGGGGCCTACGAGCAGTACTTC. Amino acids: CASSLRTGAYEQYF.

This chain connects TRBV6-5 to TRBJ2-5; D could derive from TRBD1 or TRBD2 (5 bases each). Germline CDR1 and CDR2: MNHEY and SVGAGI. The CDR3 is 14 residues long. V lost 2 bases and J 1 base, leaving 8 bases between the germline ends. CDR3 in DNA: TGTGCCAGCAGTTACCGGGACGGCCAAGAGACCCAGTACTTC. Translating gives CASSYRDGQETQYF.

J is TRBJ2-5 and V is TRBV11-2; 9 bases line up with TRBD1. There are 15 residues in the CDR3. V was clipped by 5 bases and J by 2 bases; unmatched bases: 6. Germline lookup yields CDR1 SGHAT and CDR2 FQNNGV. The CDR3 DNA follows: TGTGCCAGCAGCATCGGACAGGGGATACAAGAGACCCAGTACTTC. Translating gives CASSIGQGIQETQYF.

DNA of the CDR3: TGCGCCAGCAGCTTGGCCCCCTTACAGCCCGGGGAGCTGTTTTTT. Protein: CASSLAPLQPGELFF. The V and J genes are TRBV5-1 and TRBJ2-2; D gene ambiguous. The length of the CDR3 is 15 residues. V was cut by 0 bases and J by 6 bases, with 12 bases left in between. Looked up from germline, CDR1 is SGHRS and CDR2 is YFSETQ.

The chain couples TRBV7-9 to TRBJ1-2, with 7 bases aligning to TRBD1. The CDR3 consists of 15 residues. V was pared by 4 bases and J by 3 bases, with 8 bases of the junction left unmatched. Germline CDR1 and CDR2: SEHNR and FQNEAQ (reference sequence). CDR3 sequence (DNA): TGTGCCAGCAGCTCATACTCGGGGACAGACTATGGCTACACCTTC. Amino acids: CASSSYSGTDYGYTF. The complete variable domain, with remaining parts taken from reference TRBV7-9 and TRBJ1-2, reads DTGVSQNPRHKITKRGQNVTFRCDPISEHNRLYWYRQTLGQGPEFLTYFQNEAQLEKSRLLSDRFSAERPKGSFSTLEIQRTEQGDSAMYLCASSSYSGTDYGYTFGSGTRLTVV.

The V gene is TRBV7-9, the J gene TRBJ1-1; no clear D gene. The CDR3 extends over 12 amino acids. With 5 bases removed from V and 1 base from J, the gap between germline ends came to 5 bases. Germline V gene data show CDR1 as SEHNR and CDR2 as FQNEAQ (reference sequence). The CDR3 sequence: CASSIGNTEAFF. The DNA of the CDR3 is TGTGCCAGCAGCATTGGGAACACTGAAGCTTTCTTT.

This chain uses TRBV12-3 or TRBV12-4 with TRBJ2-2; the D gene is possibly TRBD2 (5 bases). The V gene lost 1 base and the J gene lost 6 bases, with 6 bases spanning the gap. This CDR3 contains 13 residues. The DNA of the CDR3 is TGTGCCAGCAGTTTAGGAGGGTCCGGGGAGCTGTTTTTT. Amino acid sequence: CASSLGGSGELFF.

This chain uses TRBV7-2 with TRBJ2-1, with D perhaps TRBD1 (5 bases). The CDR3 loop spans 15 amino acids. Germline-derived CDR1 and CDR2 are SGHTA and FQGNSA. V gave up 3 bases and J gave up 12 bases, with 21 bases separating them. CDR3 DNA sequence: TGTGCCAGCAGCTTCGACACAGGACGGACATTTGGGCAGTTCTTC. This codes for CASSFDTGRTFGQFF.

As for this clone: Other DNA sequences in this sample translate to the same CDR3. The CDR3 DNA sequence: TGTGCTAGTGGTTTGGCGACAGAGTCGGAAAAACTGTTTTTT. Amino acids: CASGLATESEKLFF. V usage is TRBV12-5 and J usage is TRBJ1-4; TRBD1 is a possible D gene (5 bases). The CDR3 has 14 residues. Germline-derived CDR1 and CDR2 are LGHNT and FRNRAP. V lost 1 base to trimming and J lost 8 bases, with 11 bases between them.

The V gene is TRBV7-9, the J gene TRBJ2-4; TRBD1 might be the D (6 bases). Trimming removed 2 bases from V and 1 base from J, with 9 bases in between. This CDR3 contains 15 residues. Germline-derived CDR1 and CDR2 are SEHNR and FQNEAQ (reference sequence). The CDR3 protein is CASSLTDRAKNIQYF. The DNA of the CDR3 is TGTGCCAGCAGCTTAACCGACAGGGCCAAAAACATTCAGTACTTC. Looking up the rest from reference TRBV7-9 and TRBJ2-4 gives the full variable domain: DTGVSQNPRHKITKRGQNVTFRCDPISEHNRLYWYRQTLGQGPEFLTYFQNEAQLEKSRLLSDRFSAERPKGSFSTLEIQRTEQGDSAMYLCASSLTDRAKNIQYFGAGTRLSVL.